This T cell receptor (beta chain) was identified during a study of blood T cell repertoires in COVID-19. TCRdb's table, derived via immunoSEQ multiplex PCR, lists solely in-frame clones and lacks some. Of about 120,000 clones listed, 82% were seen once; the top ten hold around an eighth. J lost 0 bases, V lost 4 bases, and 15 bases had no gene match. Germline assignment: CDR1 SGHRS and CDR2 YFSETQ. This CDR3 spans 21 amino acids. Sample: peripheral blood. This receptor was taken from a human donor in a cohort sampled during active COVID-19. The V call is TRBV5-1, the J call TRBJ2-3; 15 positions agree with TRBD2. The CDR3 DNA sequence: TGCGCCAGCAGCCGCCGCGGGACTAGCGGGGGGTTCCCCTCTAGCACAGATACGCAGTATTTT. Amino acids: CASSRRGTSGGFPSSTDTQYF.